This T cell receptor (beta chain) was sequenced in a study of CD8 T cells in ankylosing spondylitis. Notes on the study in general: Reportedly, disease-linked clones are significantly enriched in ankylosing spondylitis patients' matched synovial fluid. One TCR beta motif, made up of about 8 highly homologous variants, appeared characteristic of ankylosing spondylitis blood. Researchers report that disease-linked clones proved CD8+ and relatively rare in peripheral blood.

This CDR3 spans 14 amino acids. Germline V lookup: CDR1 SEHNR, CDR2 FQNEAQ (reference sequence). Deletions cut 8 bases from V and 2 bases from J, with 16 bases between. To note about this clonotype: Its antigen remains unknown.

With molecular barcodes, quantitative 5'-RACE was used to make the TCR beta libraries. From the 5' RACE reads, TCRdb called clonotypes with MiXCR, one entry per CDR3 protein. This table has roughly 30,000 distinct CDR3 sequences, more than 30% appearing once. Material for sequencing was synovial fluid, either unsorted or a sorted T cell fraction (not recorded which). The rearrangement uses TRBV7-9 and TRBJ2-7, with TRBD2 as a possible D gene (6 bases). This TCR came from a male donor with ankylosing spondylitis. CDR3 residues: CASGSRDFTYEQYF. The CDR3 DNA is TGTGCCAGCGGCTCGCGGGACTTCACCTACGAGCAGTACTTC.